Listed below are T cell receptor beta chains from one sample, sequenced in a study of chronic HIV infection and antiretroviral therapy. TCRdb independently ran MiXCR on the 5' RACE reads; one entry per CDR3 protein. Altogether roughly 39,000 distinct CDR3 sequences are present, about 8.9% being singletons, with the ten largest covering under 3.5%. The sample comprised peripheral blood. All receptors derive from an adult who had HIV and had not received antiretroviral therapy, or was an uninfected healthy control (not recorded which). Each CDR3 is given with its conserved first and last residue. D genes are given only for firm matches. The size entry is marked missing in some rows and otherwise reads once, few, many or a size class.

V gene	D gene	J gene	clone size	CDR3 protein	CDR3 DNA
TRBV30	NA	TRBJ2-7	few	CAWSVFAAGPYEQYF	TGTGCCTGGAGTGTATTTGCGGCGGGACCCTACGAGCAGTACTTC
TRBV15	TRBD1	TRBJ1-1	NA	CATSRDPGQGGFWF	TGTGCCACCAGCAGAGATCCGGGACAGGGAGGTTTTTGGTTT
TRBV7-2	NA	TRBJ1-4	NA	CASSQRAPNEKLFF	TGTGCCAGCAGCCAGCGGGCCCCGAATGAAAAACTGTTTTTT
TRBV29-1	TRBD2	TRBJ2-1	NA	CSVVVGSSGRLPLFF	TGCAGCGTTGTTGTCGGGTCTAGCGGGAGACTCCCGCTGTTCTTC
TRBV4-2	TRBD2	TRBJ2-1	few	CASSQEPSGRGGHEQFF	TGTGCCAGCAGCCAAGAGCCTAGCGGGAGAGGGGGACATGAGCAGTTCTTC
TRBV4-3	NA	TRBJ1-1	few	CASSPSWGGSGTEAFF	TGCGCCAGCAGCCCCAGTTGGGGGGGATCAGGGACTGAAGCTTTCTTT
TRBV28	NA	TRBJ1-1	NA	CASSLPGSRNLAFF	TGTGCCAGCAGTTTACCTGGTTCGAGGAACCTGGCTTTCTTT
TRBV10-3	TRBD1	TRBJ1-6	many	CAISESGQGDSPLHF	TGTGCCATCAGTGAGTCGGGCCAGGGGGATTCACCCCTCCACTTT
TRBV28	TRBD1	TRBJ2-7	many	CASTLDRGGEQYF	TGTGCCAGCACCCTCGACAGGGGGGGGGAGCAGTACTTC
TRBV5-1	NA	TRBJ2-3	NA	CASSTMEGNTQYF	TGCGCCAGCAGCACCATGGAAGGAAATACGCAGTATTTT
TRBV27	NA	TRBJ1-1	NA	CASSLWGMNTEAFF	TGTGCCAGCAGTTTATGGGGGATGAACACTGAAGCTTTCTTT
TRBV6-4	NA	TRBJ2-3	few	CASSLSPTDTQYF	TGTGCCAGCAGCCTCTCGCCCACAGATACGCAGTATTTT
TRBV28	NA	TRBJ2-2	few	CASTPGTHTGELFF	TGTGCCAGCACCCCTGGGACACACACCGGGGAGCTGTTTTTT
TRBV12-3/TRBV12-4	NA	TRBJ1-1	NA	CASSLWPSEMNTETFF	TGTGCCAGCAGTTTGTGGCCGAGTGAGATGAACACTGAAACTTTCTTT
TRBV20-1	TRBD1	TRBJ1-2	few	CSARVSGTVYGYTF	TGCAGTGCTAGGGTATCAGGGACAGTCTATGGCTACACCTTC
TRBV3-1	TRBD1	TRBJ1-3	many	CASSRSTGGDSGNTIYF	TGTGCCAGCAGCCGTTCCACAGGGGGCGACTCTGGAAACACCATATATTTT
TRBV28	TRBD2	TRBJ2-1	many	CASRKAGGGNEQFF	TGTGCCAGCAGGAAAGCGGGAGGAGGGAATGAGCAGTTCTTC
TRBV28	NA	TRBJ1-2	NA	CASSPEGYGYTF	TGTGCCAGCAGTCCAGAGGGCTATGGCTACACCTTC
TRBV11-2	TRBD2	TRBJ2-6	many	CASSLGLAGGPAGANVLTF	TGTGCCAGCAGCTTAGGCCTAGCGGGAGGGCCTGCAGGGGCCAACGTCCTGACTTTC
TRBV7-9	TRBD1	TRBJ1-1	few	CASSLRSQGASEAFF	TGTGCCAGCAGCTTAAGATCCCAGGGGGCCTCTGAAGCTTTCTTT
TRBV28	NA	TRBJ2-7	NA	CASSLGVLAEAYEQYF	TGTGCCAGCAGTTTAGGGGTATTGGCGGAGGCCTACGAGCAGTACTTC
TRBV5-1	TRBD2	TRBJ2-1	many	CASSRRTSGEGNEQFF	TGCGCCAGCAGCCGCAGGACTAGCGGGGAGGGGAATGAGCAGTTCTTC
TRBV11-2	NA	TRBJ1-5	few	CASSSGNSINQPQHF	TGTGCCAGCAGCTCAGGGAACTCGATAAATCAGCCCCAGCATTTT
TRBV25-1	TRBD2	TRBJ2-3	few	CASSRWSGRADTQYF	TGTGCCAGCAGCCGGTGGAGCGGGAGGGCAGATACGCAGTATTTT
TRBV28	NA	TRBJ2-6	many	CASSLGSAGANVLTF	TGTGCCAGCAGCCTCGGAAGCGCCGGGGCCAACGTCCTGACTTTC
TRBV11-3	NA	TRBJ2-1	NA	CASSPSLRNNEQFF	TGTGCCAGCAGCCCTAGTCTCAGAAACAATGAGCAGTTCTTC
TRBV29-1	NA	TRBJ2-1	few	CSVVYLSSYNEQFF	TGCAGCGTTGTTTACCTAAGCTCCTACAATGAGCAGTTCTTC
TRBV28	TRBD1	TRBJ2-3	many	CASSPKDRGRDTQYF	TGTGCCAGCAGCCCTAAGGACAGGGGTAGGGATACGCAGTATTTT
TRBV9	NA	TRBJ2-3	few	CASSGRESTDTQYF	TGTGCCAGCAGCGGCCGGGAAAGCACAGATACGCAGTATTTT
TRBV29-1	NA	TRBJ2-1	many	CSVELARYSSYNEQFF	TGCAGCGTTGAGCTAGCGCGATACAGCTCCTACAATGAGCAGTTCTTC
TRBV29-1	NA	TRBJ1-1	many	CSVQFLGGSNTEAFF	TGCAGCGTTCAATTTTTGGGAGGATCGAACACTGAAGCTTTCTTT
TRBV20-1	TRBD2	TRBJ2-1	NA	CSATGTSGSNEQFF	TGCAGTGCAACCGGGACTAGCGGGAGTAATGAGCAGTTCTTC
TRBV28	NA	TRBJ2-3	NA	CASSFFLRDTQYF	TGTGCCAGCAGTTTTTTCCTCAGAGATACGCAGTATTTT
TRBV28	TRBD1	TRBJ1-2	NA	CASSLRPGQGVTGYTF	TGTGCCAGCAGTTTACGTCCGGGACAGGGAGTGACTGGCTACACCTTC
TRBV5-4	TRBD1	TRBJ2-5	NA	CASSTRQGGETQYF	TGTGCCAGCAGTACTCGACAGGGGGGAGAGACCCAGTACTTC
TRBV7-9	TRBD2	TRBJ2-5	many	CASSPTSGEETQYF	TGTGCCAGCAGCCCGACTAGCGGTGAAGAGACCCAGTACTTC
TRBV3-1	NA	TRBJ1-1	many	CASSQDLGQVAFF	TGTGCCAGCAGCCAAGATTTGGGCCAGGTCGCTTTCTTT
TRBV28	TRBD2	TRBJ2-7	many	CASSFPRTSGSSPSYEQYF	TGTGCCAGCAGTTTCCCGCGGACTAGCGGGAGTTCCCCCTCCTACGAGCAGTACTTC
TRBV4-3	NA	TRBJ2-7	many	CASSQLSKSEQYF	TGCGCCAGCAGCCAACTAAGCAAATCCGAGCAGTACTTC
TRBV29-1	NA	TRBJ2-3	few	CSVETDTQYF	TGCAGCGTTGAGACAGATACGCAGTATTTT
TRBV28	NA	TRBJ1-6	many	CASILGGQGVNSPLHF	TGTGCCAGCATCTTAGGGGGGCAGGGAGTAAATTCACCCCTCCACTTT
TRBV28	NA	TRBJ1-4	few	CASTLDSPNEKLFF	TGTGCCAGCACCCTAGACAGTCCTAATGAAAAACTGTTTTTT
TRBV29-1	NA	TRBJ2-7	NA	CSVEGDIRDEQYF	TGCAGCGTTGAGGGGGACATTCGTGACGAGCAGTACTTC
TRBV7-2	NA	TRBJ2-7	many	CASSQHPRDYEQYF	TGTGCCAGCAGCCAACACCCCCGGGACTACGAGCAGTACTTC